This T cell receptor beta chain was retrieved from a study of T cells in Graves' hyperthyroidism and ophthalmopathy. This clonotype was counted ten times or more. Its cognate antigen is unknown. Study observations and caveats: In simple terms, a model built on 13 V-J features told ophthalmopathy apart from stable hyperthyroidism. Blood samples included most of the expanded thyroid clonotypes exceeding 0.001.

Amplification of TCR beta CDR3 regions used RNA as the template. First-round RT-PCR of the TCR CDR3 relied on the HTBI primer set. TCRdb redid the calling of the multiplex PCR reads with MiXCR, one entry per CDR3 protein. The profile shows roughly 700,000 distinct CDR3 sequences, about 15% of them singletons. Germline assignment: CDR1 LGHDT and CDR2 YNNKEL (reference sequence). The ends were cut back, 1 base at V and 0 bases at J, with 13 bases in the middle. The CDR3 spans 17 residues. Sequenced input: blood. The receptor was derived from a young woman with Graves' hyperthyroidism. The chain uses TRBV3-1 and TRBJ2-1; possibly TRBD1 for D (5 bases). CDR3 loop: CASSQVRQPLSYNEQFF. CDR3 sequence (DNA): TGTGCCAGCAGCCAAGTCCGACAGCCCCTCTCCTACAATGAGCAGTTCTTC.